This TCR beta chain is drawn from a study of cytomegalovirus exposure and HLA in healthy donors (dated by TCRdb to between 2016 and 2019). In the study overall: In an earlier analysis of about 560 of the donors, roughly 300 Gb of sequence data and roughly 100 million unique TCR beta sequences from some 170 million T cells were reported. Among roughly 400 genotyped donors of the cohort, an average of about 240,000 unique TCR beta nucleotide sequences were sequenced per donor, roughly 20% of them non-productive. The genetic ancestry cluster associated with self-reported Caucasian donors included around four fifths of the 398 genotyped donors. Class I and class II HLA loci were covered by the typing at four-digit resolution. Roughly 5 DR-DQ haplotypes were handled as single units for association and clustering, since linkage in the cohort was strong. The study aimed to test whether signatures of past pathogen exposure could be identified by cataloging public T cell receptors. Besides the first cohort of around 700 subjects, a separate validation cohort made up of 95 to 150 different subjects was used. To study patterns of TCR occurrence, a later analysis re-analyzed previously published TCR beta repertoires from 600 to 750 donors and added high-resolution HLA genotyping. An earlier analysis of fewer than 750 of the donors used high-throughput TCR beta sequencing to judge whether each TCR beta V gene segment behaved as functional or pseudogenic. An early release that covered more than 550 HLA-typed donors contained about 290 gigabases of sequencing data and tens of millions of unique TCR sequences. The number of donors typed differed by locus, with roughly 629-640 for A, B, C, DRB1 and DQB1, about 500 for DQA1, approximately 580 for DPA1, and some 440 for DPB1. To predict cytomegalovirus infection status, the study brought together high-throughput TCR immunosequencing, statistical association of individual TCRs with disease status, and machine learning. Donor age, sex, ethnicity and CMV serostatus were compiled alongside the repertoire data. Every discovery cohort repertoire had been produced on one sequencing platform. The study used immunosequencing to profile the T cell repertoires of approximately 630 subjects and linked those repertoires to cytomegalovirus serostatus. A later genetic analysis took genome-wide SNP genotypes for about three fifths of the roughly 700 donors and used that subset as a discovery cohort. Rather than drawing on any new phenotypic data, the later analysis identified candidate immune exposures from TCR beta sequences and the way those sequences occurred across donors. Findings and caveats that apply to the study as a whole: The authors suggested that the approach could potentially be generalized to other disease states and immunological phenotypes. Specific HLA alleles were associated with 15,000 to 20,000 TCR beta sequences at a false discovery rate of 0.05 in a later analysis. Because counts were too low, more than 15 rarely observed V segments, including chromosome 9 orphons, were excluded from the earlier analysis of several hundred of the donors. Immune exposure information for the cohort was limited to CMV serostatus. Correlated functional status among segregating V segments might reflect linkage disequilibrium, but an unknown experimental factor could not be ruled out. Most TCR sequences were observed very rarely across donors, whereas some public TCRs were present in many individuals. In a later analysis, TCR association rates were found to vary across HLA loci, with the most associated TCRs seen for DRB1 alleles and the fewest for HLA-C alleles. The study listed approximately 150 TCR beta chains as associated with cytomegalovirus. In a later genetic analysis, fewer N-insertions in productive TCRs were reported among donors in an Asian-associated ancestry cluster than the roughly 710-donor mean. Some IMGT-functional V segments, including TRBV6-2 and TRBV6-3, could not be distinguished by the 87-base-pair reads and were therefore excluded. The sequencing pipeline was judged likely to have produced a cluster of highly shared sequence variants as a technical artifact. A further reported finding was that TCR beta sequences accurately predicted the HLA-A and HLA-B alleles for most subjects in the first cohort. HLA typing was unavailable for some donors at each locus, so association tests used only the typed subset. Compared with equally common non-associated chains, HLA-associated TCR beta chains in a later analysis were more clonally expanded and had lower generation probabilities. A few of the identified cytomegalovirus-associated TCR beta chains were confirmed in vitro to be specific for cytomegalovirus antigens. According to a later analysis, parvovirus B19, influenza, CMV and Epstein-Barr virus appeared linked to several top co-occurrence clusters. Sequencing depth was assumed to be roughly uniform across donors in the presence/absence analyses, though that assumption may not hold. V-gene and J-gene trimming of TCR beta chains was associated with a missense DCLRE1C variant in a later genetic analysis, and the association was replicated in an independent cohort. The classifier was reported to diagnose cytomegalovirus status with high specificity and sensitivity in both the original and validation cohorts. In this cohort, only TCR beta chains were sequenced, and detectable features were limited by the absence of alpha or paired-chain data. Most CMV-associated TCR beta chains appeared to be HLA-restricted in a later analysis, and the HLA associations seemed to be driven largely by CMV exposure. Strong co-occurrence of HLA alleles, especially DR and DQ, made assigning TCR associations to individual alleles difficult. In an earlier analysis of approximately 590 of the donors, most TCR beta V segments appeared in productive rearrangements about 87% or about 30% of the time, broadly matching IMGT annotations.

About this clone: Its antigen is currently not known. No qualities accompany the bases; no much larger clone lies one base away.

The cohort was made up of 500 to 800 healthy bone marrow donors. At the time of sampling, every cohort member was nominally healthy, though immune exposures that went unrecorded were likely present. CMV serostatus was positive for about 300 and negative for about 55% of the 666 cohort members, and was not recorded for this donor. Each donor provided a peripheral blood sample, and peripheral blood mononuclear cells were used for TCR beta sequencing. The Qiagen DNeasy Blood Extraction Kit was used to extract genomic DNA from the blood cell samples. CDR1 and CDR2 (MNHNS, SASEGT) derive from the germline V gene. The CDR3 measures 13 amino acids from cysteine to phenylalanine. Of the read, only the CDR3 DNA is kept; its 39 bases are in frame from base 1. Clipping removes 8 bases from V and 6 bases from J, with 4 as the unmatched junction base count. The library relied on the immunoSEQ multiplex PCR assay. For the multiplex PCR, a mixture combining 60 forward primers for TCR Vbeta segments and 13 reverse primers for TCR Jbeta segments was used. Amplification of the CDR3 region of rearranged TCR beta genes was performed with a multiplex PCR assay on genomic DNA. Amplified TCR beta libraries were sequenced as 87-base-pair reads on the Illumina HiSeq System. The authors processed their data as follows. A later analysis counted about 80 million unique TCR beta chains across the 650 to 800 repertoires, and around 12 million of these chains were shared by at least two donors. Raw reads were error-corrected and collapsed into unique sequences by a nearest-neighbor algorithm in which closely related sequences were merged to remove PCR and sequencing errors. V, D and J gene segments were assigned by aligning CDR3 sequences to IMGT reference sequences. For a sequence to be retained, a match of at least six nucleotides to both a V gene segment and a J gene segment was required. A rearrangement counted as productive if the CDR3 had no stop codons and remained in frame with V and J, and every other rearrangement counted as non-productive. CDR3 was defined by IMGT convention, running from the second conserved V-encoded cysteine to the conserved J-encoded phenylalanine. In an earlier analysis of around 600 of the donors, sequences lacking an unambiguous match to a single V gene segment were excluded. An earlier analysis of over 450 of the donors classified V segments as functional when productive rearrangements were above 56.7% and as segregating when the standard deviation between donors was above 5%. A statistical classification framework was developed to diagnose cytomegalovirus status using the catalog of TCR beta chain sequences. V and J gene assignment, in a later analysis, came from comparing TCR nucleotide sequences with IMGT/GENE-DB human TR gene sequences. A later analysis assigned CDR3 sequences and most-parsimonious VDJ recombination scenarios with the TCRdist pipeline. A later analysis defined each TCR beta chain by its CDR3 amino acid sequence plus V-gene family, and excluded reads lacking a unique V-gene family. In a later analysis, fewer than 650 highly shared, low-generation-probability nucleotide sequences were removed to address suspected cross-contamination and a sequencing artifact. In a later analysis, a clonal expansion index for each public chain was calculated from normalized within-repertoire ranks of inferred template counts. In a later analysis, generation probabilities were computed using a VDJ recombination model fitted to out-of-frame rearrangements, and the results were checked against IGoR. A later analysis scored TCR-TCR, TCR-HLA and TCR-CMV co-occurrence with hypergeometric tests, applying a repertoire-size bias correction to TCR pairs. A later analysis estimated false discovery rates by permuting HLA or CMV assignments 20 times. In a later analysis, co-occurring TCRs were grouped using DBSCAN, and TCRdist sequence similarity was added for clustering within HLA-allele-positive subsets. Repertoires with fewer than 30,000 or more than 120,000 public chains were left out of co-occurrence clustering, as were several repertoires with anomalous nucleotide sharing. The source is immuneACCESS, and TCRdb retained only in-frame sequences with V and J called. Part of the clones is not carried over; for the studies checked, unresolved V genes explain less than half of this, and the remainder is unexplained. Clone size and V and J calls were adopted from that table, with D and trimming inferred from the DNA. This sample comprises about 130,000 clones, about four fifths of them detected only once. In total, the top ten clones hold approximately 1% of the sample.

Specimen: PBMCs. This sequence uses TRBV6-1 and TRBJ1-5, with 10 bases matching TRBD1. The source is a human donor in good health. Here is the DNA: TGTGCCAGCGTGAGGACAGGGGGTCAGCCCCAGCATTTT. Translated, this is CASVRTGGQPQHF.